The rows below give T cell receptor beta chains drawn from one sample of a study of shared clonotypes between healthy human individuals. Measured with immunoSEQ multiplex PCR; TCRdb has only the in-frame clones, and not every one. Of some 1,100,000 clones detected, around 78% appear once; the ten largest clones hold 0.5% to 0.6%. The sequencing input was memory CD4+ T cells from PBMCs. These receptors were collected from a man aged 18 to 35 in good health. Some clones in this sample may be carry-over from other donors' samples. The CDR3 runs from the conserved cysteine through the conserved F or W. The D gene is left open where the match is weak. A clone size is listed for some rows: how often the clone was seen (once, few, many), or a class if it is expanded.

CDR3 protein: CSVEDQAGNTDTQYF
CDR3 DNA: TGCAGCGTTGAGGATCAAGCGGGGAACACAGATACGCAGTATTTT
clone size: NA
V gene: TRBV29-1
J gene: TRBJ2-3
D gene: TRBD2

CDR3 protein: CASSQDPAGGAYNEQFF
CDR3 DNA: TGTGCCAGCAGCCAAGATCCCGCGGGGGGGGCCTACAATGAGCAGTTCTTC
clone size: NA
V gene: TRBV4-2
J gene: TRBJ2-1
D gene: TRBD2

CDR3 protein: CASSHHENTEAFF
CDR3 DNA: TGTGCCAGCAGCCACCACGAGAACACTGAAGCTTTCTTT
clone size: NA
V gene: TRBV14
J gene: TRBJ1-1
D gene: NA

CDR3 protein: CASSFRTPGTDTQYF
CDR3 DNA: TGTGCCAGCAGCTTTAGGACCCCGGGCACAGATACGCAGTATTTT
clone size: NA
V gene: TRBV11-2
J gene: TRBJ2-3
D gene: NA

CDR3 protein: CASSRGNTQYF
CDR3 DNA: TGTGCCAGCAGCCGAGGAAATACGCAGTATTTT
clone size: NA
V gene: TRBV11-3
J gene: TRBJ2-3
D gene: NA

CDR3 protein: CASGWEYGYTF
CDR3 DNA: TGTGCCAGCGGTTGGGAGTATGGCTACACCTTC
clone size: NA
V gene: TRBV28
J gene: TRBJ1-2
D gene: NA

CDR3 protein: CASPGVGEKLFF
CDR3 DNA: TGTGCCAGCCCAGGGGTGGGGGAAAAACTGTTTTTT
clone size: NA
V gene: TRBV19
J gene: TRBJ1-4
D gene: NA

CDR3 protein: CASILHIGNTIYF
CDR3 DNA: TGTGCCAGCATTTTGCACATCGGAAACACCATATATTTT
clone size: NA
V gene: TRBV28
J gene: TRBJ1-3
D gene: NA

CDR3 protein: CASSSGQSEAFF
CDR3 DNA: TGTGCCAGCTCGTCGGGACAATCTGAAGCTTTCTTT
clone size: NA
V gene: TRBV18
J gene: TRBJ1-1
D gene: NA

CDR3 protein: CSVARGASNEQFF
CDR3 DNA: TGCAGCGTTGCGCGGGGGGCGAGCAATGAGCAGTTCTTC
clone size: NA
V gene: TRBV29-1
J gene: TRBJ2-1
D gene: TRBD2

CDR3 protein: CASTGGGANTGELFF
CDR3 DNA: TGTGCCAGCACGGGGGGCGGAGCGAACACCGGGGAGCTGTTTTTT
clone size: NA
V gene: TRBV6-6
J gene: TRBJ2-2
D gene: NA

CDR3 protein: CSDGQGNTEAFF
CDR3 DNA: TGCAGCGATGGACAGGGGAACACTGAAGCTTTCTTT
clone size: NA
V gene: TRBV29-1
J gene: TRBJ1-1
D gene: TRBD1

CDR3 protein: CASRLKPYGYTF
CDR3 DNA: TGTGCCAGCAGACTAAAGCCCTATGGCTACACCTTC
clone size: NA
V gene: TRBV28
J gene: TRBJ1-2
D gene: NA

CDR3 protein: CASSLDGTGVFSSNQPQHF
CDR3 DNA: TGTGCCAGCAGTTTAGACGGGACAGGGGTTTTTAGTAGCAATCAGCCCCAGCATTTT
clone size: NA
V gene: TRBV28
J gene: TRBJ1-5
D gene: TRBD1

CDR3 protein: CASSLGQFGGYTF
CDR3 DNA: TGTGCCAGCAGCCTGGGGCAATTTGGTGGCTACACCTTC
clone size: many
V gene: TRBV6-5
J gene: TRBJ1-2
D gene: NA

CDR3 protein: CASSRRLGRELFF
CDR3 DNA: TGTGCCAGCAGCCGACGTTTGGGCCGGGAGCTGTTTTTT
clone size: NA
V gene: TRBV6-5
J gene: TRBJ2-2
D gene: NA

CDR3 protein: CAAGRFEQFF
CDR3 DNA: TGCGCGGCGGGAAGGTTTGAGCAGTTCTTC
clone size: NA
V gene: TRBV10-1
J gene: TRBJ2-1
D gene: NA

CDR3 protein: CASSLEFVGSSGNTIYF
CDR3 DNA: TGCGCCAGCAGCTTAGAATTCGTAGGGAGCTCTGGAAACACCATATATTTT
clone size: NA
V gene: TRBV5-1
J gene: TRBJ1-3
D gene: NA

CDR3 protein: CASSIGGYGTTSTDTQYF
CDR3 DNA: TGTGCCAGTAGTATAGGCGGTTACGGGACCACTAGCACAGATACGCAGTATTTT
clone size: NA
V gene: TRBV19
J gene: TRBJ2-3
D gene: NA

CDR3 protein: CASAPVGETGYTF
CDR3 DNA: TGTGCCAGCGCCCCGGTTGGGGAAACTGGCTACACCTTC
clone size: few
V gene: TRBV27
J gene: TRBJ1-2
D gene: NA

CDR3 protein: CASSSTPTGTYQETQYF
CDR3 DNA: TGTGCCAGCAGCTCGACCCCGACAGGGACGTACCAAGAGACCCAGTACTTC
clone size: once
V gene: TRBV5-6
J gene: TRBJ2-5
D gene: TRBD1

CDR3 protein: CASSEVKGKADTEAFF
CDR3 DNA: TGTGCCAGCAGTGAAGTGAAGGGCAAGGCTGACACTGAAGCTTTCTTT
clone size: NA
V gene: TRBV6-1
J gene: TRBJ1-1
D gene: NA

CDR3 protein: CASSETGYEQYF
CDR3 DNA: TGTGCCAGCAGTGAAACAGGGTACGAGCAGTACTTC
clone size: once
V gene: TRBV6-1
J gene: TRBJ2-7
D gene: NA

CDR3 protein: CASSREREVQFF
CDR3 DNA: TGTGCCAGCAGCCGTGAGCGGGAGGTCCAGTTCTTC
clone size: NA
V gene: TRBV2
J gene: TRBJ2-1
D gene: TRBD2

CDR3 protein: CASSQSTGELFF
CDR3 DNA: TGCGCCAGCAGCCAGTCCACCGGGGAGCTGTTTTTT
clone size: few
V gene: TRBV10-1
J gene: TRBJ2-2
D gene: NA

CDR3 protein: CASSVGTFYYEQYF
CDR3 DNA: TGTGCCAGCAGCGTAGGGACGTTCTACTACGAGCAGTACTTC
clone size: NA
V gene: TRBV9
J gene: TRBJ2-7
D gene: NA